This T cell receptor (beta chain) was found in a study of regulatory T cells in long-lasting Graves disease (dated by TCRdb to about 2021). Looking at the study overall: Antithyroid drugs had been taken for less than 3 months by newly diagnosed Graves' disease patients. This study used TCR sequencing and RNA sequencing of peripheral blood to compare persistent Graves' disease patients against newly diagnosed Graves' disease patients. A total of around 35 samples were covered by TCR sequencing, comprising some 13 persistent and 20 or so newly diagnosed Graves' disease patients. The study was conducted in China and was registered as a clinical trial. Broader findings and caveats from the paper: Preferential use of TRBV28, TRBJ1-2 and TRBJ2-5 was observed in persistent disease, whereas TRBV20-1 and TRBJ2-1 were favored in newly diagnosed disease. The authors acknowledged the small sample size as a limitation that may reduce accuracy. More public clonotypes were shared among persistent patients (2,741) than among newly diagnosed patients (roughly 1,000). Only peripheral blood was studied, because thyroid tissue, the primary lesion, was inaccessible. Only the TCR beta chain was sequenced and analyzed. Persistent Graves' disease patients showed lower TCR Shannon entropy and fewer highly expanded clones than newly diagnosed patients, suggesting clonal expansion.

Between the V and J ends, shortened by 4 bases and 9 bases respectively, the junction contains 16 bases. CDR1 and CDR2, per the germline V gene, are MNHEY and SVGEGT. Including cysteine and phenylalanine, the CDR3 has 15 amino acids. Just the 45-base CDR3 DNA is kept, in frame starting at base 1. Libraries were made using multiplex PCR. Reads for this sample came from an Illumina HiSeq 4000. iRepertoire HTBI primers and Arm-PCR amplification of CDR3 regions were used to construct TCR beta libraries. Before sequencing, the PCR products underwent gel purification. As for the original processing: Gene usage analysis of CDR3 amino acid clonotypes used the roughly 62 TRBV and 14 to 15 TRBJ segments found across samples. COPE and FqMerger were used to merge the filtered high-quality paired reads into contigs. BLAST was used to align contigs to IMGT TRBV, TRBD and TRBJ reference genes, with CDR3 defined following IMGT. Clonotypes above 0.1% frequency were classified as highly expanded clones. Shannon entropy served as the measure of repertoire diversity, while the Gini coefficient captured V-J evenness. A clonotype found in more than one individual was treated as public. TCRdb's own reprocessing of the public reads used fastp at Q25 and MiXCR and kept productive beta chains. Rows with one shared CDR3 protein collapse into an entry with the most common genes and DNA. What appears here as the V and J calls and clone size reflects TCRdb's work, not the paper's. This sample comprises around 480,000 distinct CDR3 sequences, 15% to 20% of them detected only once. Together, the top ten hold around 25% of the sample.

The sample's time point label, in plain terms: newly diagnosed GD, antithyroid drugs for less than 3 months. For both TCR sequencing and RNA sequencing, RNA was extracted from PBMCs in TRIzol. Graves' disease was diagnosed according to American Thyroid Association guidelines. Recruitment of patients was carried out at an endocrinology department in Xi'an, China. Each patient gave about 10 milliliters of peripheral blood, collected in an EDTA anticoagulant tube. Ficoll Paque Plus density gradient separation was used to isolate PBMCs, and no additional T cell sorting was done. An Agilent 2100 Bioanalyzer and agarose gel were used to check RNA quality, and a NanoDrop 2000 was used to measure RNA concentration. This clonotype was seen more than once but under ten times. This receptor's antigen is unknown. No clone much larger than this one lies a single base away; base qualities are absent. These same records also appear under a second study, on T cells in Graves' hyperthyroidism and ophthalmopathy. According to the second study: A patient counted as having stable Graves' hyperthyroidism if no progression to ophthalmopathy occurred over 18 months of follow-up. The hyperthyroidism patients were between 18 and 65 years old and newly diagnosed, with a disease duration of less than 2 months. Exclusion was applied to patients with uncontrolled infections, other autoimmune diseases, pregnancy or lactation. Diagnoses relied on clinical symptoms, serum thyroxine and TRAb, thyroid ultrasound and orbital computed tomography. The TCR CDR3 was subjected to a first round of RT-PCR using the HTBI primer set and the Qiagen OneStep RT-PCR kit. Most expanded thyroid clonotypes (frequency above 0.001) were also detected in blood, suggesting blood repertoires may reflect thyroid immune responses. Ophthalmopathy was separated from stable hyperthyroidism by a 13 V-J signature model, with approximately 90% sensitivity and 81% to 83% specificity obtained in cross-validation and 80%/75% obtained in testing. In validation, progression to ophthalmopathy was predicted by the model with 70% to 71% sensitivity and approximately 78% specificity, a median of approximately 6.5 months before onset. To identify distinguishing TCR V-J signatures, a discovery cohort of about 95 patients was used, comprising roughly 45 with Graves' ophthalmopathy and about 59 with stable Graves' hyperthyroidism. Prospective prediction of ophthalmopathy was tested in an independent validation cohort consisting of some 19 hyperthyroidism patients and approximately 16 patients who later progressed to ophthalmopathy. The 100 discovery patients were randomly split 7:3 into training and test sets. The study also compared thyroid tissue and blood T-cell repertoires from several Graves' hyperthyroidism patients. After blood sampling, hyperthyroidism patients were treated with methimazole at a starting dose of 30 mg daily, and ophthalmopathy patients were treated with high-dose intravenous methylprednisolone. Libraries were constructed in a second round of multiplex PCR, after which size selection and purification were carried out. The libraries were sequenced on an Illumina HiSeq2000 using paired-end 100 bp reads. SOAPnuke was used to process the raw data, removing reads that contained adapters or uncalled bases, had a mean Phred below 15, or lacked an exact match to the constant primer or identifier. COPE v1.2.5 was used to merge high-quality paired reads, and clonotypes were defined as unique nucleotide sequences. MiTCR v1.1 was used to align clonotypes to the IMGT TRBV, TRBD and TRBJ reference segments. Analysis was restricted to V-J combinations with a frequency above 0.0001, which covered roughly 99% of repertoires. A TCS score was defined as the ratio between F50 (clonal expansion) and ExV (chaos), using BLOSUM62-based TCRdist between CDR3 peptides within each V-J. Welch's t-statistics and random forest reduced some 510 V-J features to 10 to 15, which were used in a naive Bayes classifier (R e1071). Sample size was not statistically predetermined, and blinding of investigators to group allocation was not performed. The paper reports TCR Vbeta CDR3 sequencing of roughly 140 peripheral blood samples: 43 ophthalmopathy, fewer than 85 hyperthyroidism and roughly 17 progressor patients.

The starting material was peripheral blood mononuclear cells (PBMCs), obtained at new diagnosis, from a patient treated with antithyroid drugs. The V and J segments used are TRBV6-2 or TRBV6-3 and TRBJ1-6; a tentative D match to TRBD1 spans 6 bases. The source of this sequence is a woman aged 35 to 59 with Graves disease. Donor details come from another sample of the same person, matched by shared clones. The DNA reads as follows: TGTGCCAGCAGTTTATCTGGCAGGGGCGGTTCACCCCTCCACTTT. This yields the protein CASSLSGRGGSPLHF.